The 5 T cell receptor beta chains in this list originate from one sample, sequenced in a study of blood T cell repertoires in COVID-19. TCRdb's copy holds only in-frame clones and misses some; the assay was immunoSEQ multiplex PCR. Among some 300,000 clones listed, just under 90% were seen once. The sample was PBMCs or T cells enriched from blood (not recorded which). The origin of the receptors is a woman in her fifties or sixties who had been exposed to COVID-19.

This clone was counted once. The gene calls are TRBV5-1 and TRBJ1-3; 7 positions agree with TRBD1. The germline V gene encodes CDR1 SGHRS and CDR2 YFSETQ. The CDR3 totals 14 residues. V lost 4 bases, J lost 4 bases, and 5 bases stayed unmatched. CDR3 DNA sequence: TGCGCCAGCAGCAACACAGGGGAAGGAAACACCATATATTTT. Its protein product is CASSNTGEGNTIYF.

V and J are TRBV18 and TRBJ2-7; 9 bases line up with TRBD1. The V segment lost 3 bases and the J segment 5 bases; nucleotides outside the gene matches: 5. This CDR3 contains 14 residues. Germline V gives CDR1 KGHSH, CDR2 LQKENI. The CDR3 loop is CASSPRGTGHEQYF. DNA of the CDR3: TGTGCCAGCTCACCCCGGGGGACAGGGCACGAGCAGTACTTC.

This CDR3 is CASSIVAGAYEQYF. CDR3 DNA sequence: TGTGCCAGTAGTATAGTAGCGGGGGCCTACGAGCAGTACTTC. This chain links TRBV19 with TRBJ2-7; 9 nucleotides match TRBD2. Trimming at V came to 1 base and at J to 2 bases, leaving 0 bases not matched to a gene. Germline V gene data show CDR1 as LNHDA and CDR2 as SQIVND (reference sequence). This CDR3 is built from 14 residues.

The chain is built from TRBV29-1 and TRBJ2-3, with a weak D call TRBD2 (6 bases). CDR3 length: 16 amino acids. CDR1 and CDR2 (germline): SQVTM, ANQGSEA. Trimming removed 7 bases at V and 0 bases at J, with 20 bases between. CDR3 bases: TGCAGCGCATCGCGGGATCATGGAACTAGCACAGATACGCAGTATTTT. It codes for CSASRDHGTSTDTQYF.

The chain recombines TRBV19 with TRBJ1-5; 10 bases fit TRBD1. CDR1 and CDR2 (germline): LNHDA, SQIVND (reference sequence). CDR3 length: 15 amino acids. J was trimmed by 1 base and V by 7 bases; bases with no gene match: 4. In nucleotides, the CDR3 is TGTGCCAGTACGACAGGGGGCGGAAGCAATCAGCCCCAGCATTTT. It yields the protein CASTTGGGSNQPQHF.